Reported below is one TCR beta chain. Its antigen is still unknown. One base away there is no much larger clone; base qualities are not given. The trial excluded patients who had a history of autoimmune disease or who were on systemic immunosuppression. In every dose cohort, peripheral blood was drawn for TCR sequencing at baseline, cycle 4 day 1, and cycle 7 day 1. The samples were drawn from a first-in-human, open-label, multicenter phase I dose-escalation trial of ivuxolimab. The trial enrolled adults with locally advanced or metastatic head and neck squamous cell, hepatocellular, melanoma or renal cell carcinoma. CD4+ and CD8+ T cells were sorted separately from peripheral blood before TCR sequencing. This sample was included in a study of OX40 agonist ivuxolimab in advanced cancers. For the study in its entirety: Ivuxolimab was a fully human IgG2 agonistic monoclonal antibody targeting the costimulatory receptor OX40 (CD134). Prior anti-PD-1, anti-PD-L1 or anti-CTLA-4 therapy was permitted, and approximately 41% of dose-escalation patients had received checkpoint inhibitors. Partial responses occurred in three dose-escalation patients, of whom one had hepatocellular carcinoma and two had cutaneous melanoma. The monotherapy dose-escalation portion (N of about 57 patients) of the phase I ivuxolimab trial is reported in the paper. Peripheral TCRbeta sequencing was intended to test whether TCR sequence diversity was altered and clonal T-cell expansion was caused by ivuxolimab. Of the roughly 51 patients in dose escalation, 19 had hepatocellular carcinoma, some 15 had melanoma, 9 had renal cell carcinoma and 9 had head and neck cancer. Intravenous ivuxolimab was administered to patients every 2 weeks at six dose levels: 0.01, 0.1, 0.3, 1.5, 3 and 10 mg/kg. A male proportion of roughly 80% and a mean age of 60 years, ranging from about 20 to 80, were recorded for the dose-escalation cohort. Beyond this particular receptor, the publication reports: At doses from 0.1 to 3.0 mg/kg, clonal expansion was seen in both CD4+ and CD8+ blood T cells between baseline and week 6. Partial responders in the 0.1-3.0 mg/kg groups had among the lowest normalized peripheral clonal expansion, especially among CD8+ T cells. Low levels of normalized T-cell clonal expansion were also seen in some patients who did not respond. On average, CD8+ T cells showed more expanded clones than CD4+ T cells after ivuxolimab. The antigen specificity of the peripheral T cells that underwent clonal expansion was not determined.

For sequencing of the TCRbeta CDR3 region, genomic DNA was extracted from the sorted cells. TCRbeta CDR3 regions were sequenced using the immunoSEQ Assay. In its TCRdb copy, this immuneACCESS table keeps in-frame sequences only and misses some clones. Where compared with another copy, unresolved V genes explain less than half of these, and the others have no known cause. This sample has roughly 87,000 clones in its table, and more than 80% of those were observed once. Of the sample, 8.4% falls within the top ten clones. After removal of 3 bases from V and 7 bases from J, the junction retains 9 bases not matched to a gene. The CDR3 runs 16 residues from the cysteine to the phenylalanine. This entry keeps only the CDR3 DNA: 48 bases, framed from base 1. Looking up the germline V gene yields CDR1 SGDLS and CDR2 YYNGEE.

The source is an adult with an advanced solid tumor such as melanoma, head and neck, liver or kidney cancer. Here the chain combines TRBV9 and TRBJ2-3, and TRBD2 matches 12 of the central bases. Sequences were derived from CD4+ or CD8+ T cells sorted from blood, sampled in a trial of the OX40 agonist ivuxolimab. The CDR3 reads CASSGRTSGEFNTQYF. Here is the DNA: TGTGCCAGCAGCGGCCGGACTAGCGGGGAATTTAATACGCAGTATTTT.